This record concerns one T cell receptor beta chain sequence. The data originate from a study of blood T cell repertoires in COVID-19. Study information: Sample material is recorded as cDNA or gDNA derived from T cells, B-cell-depleted T cells, or PBMCs.

CDR3 length equals 16 residues. V lost 4 bases and J lost 2; bases outside the gene matches: 2. Per germline, CDR1 LGHNA and CDR2 YSLEER. Profiling relied on immunoSEQ multiplex PCR, and the TCRdb table lists in-frame clones only, not all of them. Of 35,000 to 40,000 clones detected, almost 90% appear once; the ten largest clones hold about 12%. The specimen sequenced was peripheral blood. This TCR was recovered from a man aged 70 or older with acute or convalescent COVID-19. The rearrangement uses TRBV4-3 and TRBJ2-2, with 12 nucleotides matching TRBD2. CDR3 coding DNA: TGCGCCAGCAGCCTACTAGCGGGAGGAAACACCGGGGAGCTGTTTTTT. Its translation is CASSLLAGGNTGELFF.